The clone carrying this TCR beta chain was detected only once. This record belongs to a study of OX40 agonist ivuxolimab in advanced cancers. Trimming pared 4 bases from V and 3 bases from J, leaving 22 bases between. The germline gives CDR1 SGDLS, CDR2 YYNGEE. The CDR3 spans 18 residues. Assay: immunoSEQ multiplex PCR; the TCRdb copy retains only in-frame clones and omits some. The sample gives 50,000 to 70,000 clones, roughly 93% of which show up once; roughly 18% is in the top ten. The chain has TRBV9 and TRBJ2-2, with D tentatively TRBD1 (6 bases). The material sequenced was CD4+ or CD8+ T cells sorted from blood, taken in a trial of the OX40 agonist ivuxolimab. The clonotype originates from an adult with an advanced solid tumor such as melanoma, head and neck, liver or kidney cancer. In DNA form, the CDR3 reads TGTGCCAGCAGCCCTCAGGACAGCCCCCGTGGGGACACCGGGGAGCTGTTTTTT. Residues: CASSPQDSPRGDTGELFF.